This passage covers 30 T cell receptor beta chains from one sample sequenced in a study of cytomegalovirus exposure and HLA in healthy donors. The table came from immunoSEQ multiplex PCR; TCRdb's copy has only in-frame clones and leaves some out. Here the sample spans approximately 150,000 clones, 86% being singletons. Sequenced material: PBMCs. The receptor source for this set is a man between 18 and 29 years old in good health and CMV-seropositive.

The V and J genes are TRBV5-6 and TRBJ2-3, with D unresolved. The V end lost 2 bases, the J end lost 4 bases, and 14 bases lay between the germline ends. Per germline, CDR1 SGHDT and CDR2 YYEEEE. This CDR3 has 15 amino acids. The CDR3 region is CASSFGDSPPDTQYF. In nucleotides, the CDR3 is TGTGCCAGCAGCTTCGGAGACTCCCCCCCAGATACGCAGTATTTT.

The chain couples TRBV4-3 to TRBJ1-5, with unresolved D. This CDR3 region has 14 residues. The V end lost 4 bases, the J end lost 6 bases, and 13 bases lay between the germline ends. CDR1 LGHNA and CDR2 YSLEER come from the germline V gene. CDR3 in DNA: TGCGCCAGCAGCCTGGGCGGGGTAGGTCAGCCCCAGCATTTT. Its translation: CASSLGGVGQPQHF.

Only a few counts were recorded for this clone. The CDR3: CASSLRTGVSPQHF. Written as DNA, the CDR3 is TGTGCCAGCAGTTTAAGGACAGGGGTTTCGCCCCAGCATTTT. The chain employs TRBV28 and TRBJ1-5, with 9 bases identical to TRBD1. Germline V gives CDR1 MDHEN, CDR2 SYDVKM. The CDR3 runs 14 residues. V was pared by 2 bases and J by 9 bases, with 5 bases of the junction left unmatched.

V gene TRBV11-2 combines with J gene TRBJ2-3; TRBD2 matches 10 bases. CDR1 is SGHAT and CDR2 is FQNNGV in the germline V gene. Trimming at V came to 4 bases and at J to 4 bases, leaving 11 bases not matched to a gene. The CDR3 has 17 amino acids. CDR3 residues: CASSSPPSGSRADTQYF. The CDR3 DNA follows: TGTGCCAGCAGCTCTCCCCCTAGCGGGAGTAGGGCAGATACGCAGTATTTT. Full variable domain (rest looked up from reference TRBV11-2 and TRBJ2-3): EAGVAQSPRYKIIEKRQSVAFWCNPISGHATLYWYQQILGQGPKLLIQFQNNGVVDDSQLPKDRFSAERLKGVDSTLKIQPAKLEDSAVYLCASSSPPSGSRADTQYFGPGTRLTVL.

This chain uses TRBV5-1 with TRBJ2-4; TRBD2 might be the D (6 bases). The CDR3 is made up of 16 amino acids. Germline V gives CDR1 SGHRS, CDR2 YFSETQ. V was cut by 4 bases and J by 5 bases, with 19 bases left in between. The CDR3 coding sequence is TGCGCCAGCAGCAATCCCGGGACTGTCGTACAAAACATTCAGTACTTC. This codes for CASSNPGTVVQNIQYF.

The chain links TRBV19 to TRBJ1-2; D may be TRBD1 (6 bases). Germline V gene data show CDR1 as LNHDA and CDR2 as SQIVND (reference sequence). There are 14 residues in the CDR3. Deletions cut 4 bases from V and 4 bases from J, with 13 bases between. The CDR3 DNA reads TGTGCCAGTAGTAACCCGGGACACCTCTATGGCTACACCTTC. Its protein product is CASSNPGHLYGYTF.

The V gene is TRBV7-2, the J gene TRBJ2-7; TRBD2 is a possible D gene (5 bases). The CDR3 runs 17 residues. V gave up 1 base and J gave up 0 bases, with 16 bases separating them. The germline gives CDR1 SGHTA, CDR2 FQGNSA. This CDR3 reads CASSLVARLPLSYEQYF. The CDR3 bases are TGTGCCAGCAGCTTAGTAGCGAGACTACCCCTCTCCTACGAGCAGTACTTC. The variable domain in full, completed from reference TRBV7-2 and TRBJ2-7, reads GAGVSQSPSNKVTEKGKDVELRCDPISGHTALYWYRQSLGQGLEFLIYFQGNSAPDKSGLPSDRFSAERTGGSVSTLTIQRTQQEDSAVYLCASSLVARLPLSYEQYFGPGTRLTVT.

This clone has only a few counts. V and J are TRBV18 and TRBJ1-1; D is possibly TRBD1 (6 bases). The CDR3 has 12 residues. Trimming took off 1 base at V and 10 bases at J, with 10 bases between the two ends. In germline, CDR1 is KGHSH, CDR2 LQKENI. CDR3 DNA: TGTGCCAGCTCACCACTTCAGGGGTCAGCTTTCTTT. Translating gives CASSPLQGSAFF.

This rearrangement joins TRBV4-2 to TRBJ2-7; D perhaps matches TRBD2 (6 bases). V was shortened by 4 bases and J by 7 bases, with 17 bases between the two germline ends. The CDR3 has 14 amino acids. CDR1 and CDR2 (germline): LGHNA, YNFKEQ. The DNA for the CDR3 is TGTGCCAGCAGCCGACCGGGGGACGCGGGGGAGCAGTACTTC. It is translated as CASSRPGDAGEQYF.

This chain uses TRBV11-3 with TRBJ1-1; 7 bases are shared with TRBD1. Germline V lookup: CDR1 SGHNT, CDR2 YENEEA. CDR3 length: 13 residues. V was pared by 5 bases and J by 4 bases, with 4 bases of the junction left unmatched. The CDR3 protein is CASSRGHGTEAFF. CDR3 sequence (DNA): TGTGCCAGCAGCAGGGGGCACGGCACTGAAGCTTTCTTT.

This clone was found once. The rearrangement joins TRBV7-9 to TRBJ2-3; tentative D call: TRBD1 (6 bases). Trimming took off 3 bases at V and 0 bases at J, with 10 bases between the two ends. The CDR3 runs to 15 residues. Germline assignment: CDR1 SEHNR and CDR2 FQNEAQ (reference sequence). The CDR3 coding sequence is TGTGCCAGCAGCTTCGGACAGACTAGCACAGATACGCAGTATTTT. Its protein product is CASSFGQTSTDTQYF.

As regards this clone: The sample carries other DNA sequences with the same CDR3. The chain combines TRBV28 with TRBJ1-1; unclear D gene. The CDR3 runs to 14 residues. Germline V gives CDR1 MDHEN, CDR2 SYDVKM. With 2 bases removed from V and 0 bases from J, the gap between germline ends came to 7 bases. Written as DNA, the CDR3 is TGTGCCAGCAGTTTAGGGCAGCTGAACACTGAAGCTTTCTTT. It encodes CASSLGQLNTEAFF.

This clone was recorded once. The chain couples TRBV10-3 to TRBJ1-2, with D possibly TRBD1 on 5 matching bases. Germline CDR1 and CDR2: ENHRY and SYGVKD. The CDR3 is 13 residues long. The V end was cut by 9 bases, the J end by 1 base, with 12 bases between. DNA of the CDR3: TGTGCCATTAGGACAAGTAATAACTATGGCTACACCTTC. Translation: CAIRTSNNYGYTF.

The V gene is TRBV29-1, the J gene TRBJ2-1; D not resolved. Trimming took 5 bases from V and 0 from J, leaving 11 bases between them. The CDR3 sequence is 14 residues long. The V gene's germline CDR1 is SQVTM and CDR2 ANQGSEA. In DNA form, the CDR3 reads TGCAGCGTTCCACCTACGAGCTCCTACAATGAGCAGTTCTTC. Its translation is CSVPPTSSYNEQFF.

The V and J genes are TRBV11-3 and TRBJ2-7; 7 nucleotides match TRBD2. The CDR3 sequence is 13 residues long. The trim removed 1 base at V and 7 bases at J, leaving 4 bases unmatched. Germline loops: CDR1 SGHNT, CDR2 YENEEA. The CDR3 region has the DNA TGTGCCAGCAGCTTAGGGCCCGGGAGGGAGCAGTACTTC. Protein product: CASSLGPGREQYF.

A single count supports this clone. J is TRBJ2-7 and V is TRBV7-2; 11 nucleotides match TRBD2. Trimming removed 6 bases from V and 5 bases from J; junction bases left unmatched: 9. CDR1 and CDR2 from the germline V gene are SGHTA and FQGNSA. CDR3 length equals 15 residues. The CDR3 DNA reads TGTGCCAGCAGTCTACTAGCGGGAGCCTGGGACGAGCAGTACTTC. Its protein is CASSLLAGAWDEQYF.

The chain links TRBV5-1 to TRBJ1-1; 7 bases align to TRBD1. The CDR3 contains 16 residues. Unmatched junction bases numbered 5, after V lost 0 bases and J lost 0 bases. CDR1 and CDR2 from the germline V gene are SGHRS and YFSETQ. The chain's CDR3 is CASSLGQGRVNTEAFF. The CDR3 bases are TGCGCCAGCAGCTTGGGACAGGGTCGGGTGAACACTGAAGCTTTCTTT.

The chain links TRBV7-2 to TRBJ2-2, with 8 bases matching TRBD2. Germline CDR1 SGHTA, CDR2 FQGNSA. V shed 9 bases, J shed 3 bases, and the junction held 6 bases outside the gene matches. This CDR3 has 14 amino acids. CDR3 DNA sequence: TGTGCCAGTCAGCGGGAGCGGGACACCGGGGAGCTGTTTTTT. Protein product: CASQRERDTGELFF.

V gene TRBV6-5 combines with J gene TRBJ1-6; 8 positions agree with TRBD1. Germline loops: CDR1 MNHEY, CDR2 SVGAGI. The trim removed 1 base at V and 8 bases at J, leaving 4 bases unmatched. The CDR3 extends over 15 amino acids. The CDR3 DNA reads TGTGCCAGCAGTTACTACGACAGGGGAGATTCACCCCTCCACTTT. This codes for CASSYYDRGDSPLHF.

The chain has TRBV5-1 and TRBJ2-5, with TRBD1 matching 12 bases. CDR3 length: 15 residues. Losses at the gene ends were 4 bases for V and 5 bases for J; bases not matched to a gene: 6. Germline V gives CDR1 SGHRS, CDR2 YFSETQ. CDR3 loop: CASSTGTGGSETQYF. The DNA for the CDR3 is TGCGCCAGCAGCACCGGGACAGGGGGCTCTGAGACCCAGTACTTC. Based on the CDR3 plus reference TRBV5-1 and TRBJ2-5, the full variable domain is KAGVTQTPRYLIKTRGQQVTLSCSPISGHRSVSWYQQTPGQGLQFLFEYFSETQRNKGNFPGRFSGRQFSNSRSEMNVSTLELGDSALYLCASSTGTGGSETQYFGPGTRLLVL.

The rearrangement uses TRBV10-2 and TRBJ1-2; no definite D call. Looked up from germline, CDR1 is WSHSY and CDR2 is SAAADI. V lost 6 bases and J 4 bases, leaving 9 bases between the germline ends. This CDR3 has 12 amino acids. CDR3 sequence (DNA): TGCGCCAGCAGAAGTCCGAGCTATGGCTACACCTTC. Its protein product is CASRSPSYGYTF.

The V call is TRBV10-3, the J call TRBJ2-7; 10 bases align to TRBD2. CDR1 ENHRY and CDR2 SYGVKD come from the germline V gene. This CDR3 is 14 amino acids long. The ends lost 5 bases at V and 0 bases at J; junction bases unmatched: 1. The CDR3 sequence is CAISLAGGSYEQYF. The CDR3 DNA sequence: TGTGCCATCAGTTTAGCGGGGGGCTCCTACGAGCAGTACTTC.

This chain connects TRBV10-3 to TRBJ1-6; D is undetermined. The V gene lost 1 base and the J gene lost 5 bases, with 9 bases spanning the gap. Per germline, CDR1 ENHRY and CDR2 SYGVKD. CDR3 length: 15 amino acids. The CDR3: CAISEFTVDNSPLHF. DNA of the CDR3: TGTGCCATCAGTGAGTTCACAGTAGATAATTCACCCCTCCACTTT.

The chain couples TRBV19 to TRBJ1-1, with TRBD1 matching over 12 bases. V shed 9 bases, J shed 0 bases, and the junction held 8 bases outside the gene matches. Germline CDR1 reads LNHDA; CDR2 reads SQIVND (reference sequence). The CDR3 consists of 16 residues. This CDR3 reads CASSRDRGRLNTEAFF. The DNA of the CDR3 is TGTGCCAGCTCCCGGGACAGGGGGCGGTTGAACACTGAAGCTTTCTTT.

The rearrangement links TRBV4-3 to TRBJ1-6; unclear D gene. V was pared by 0 bases and J by 10 bases, with 16 bases between. CDR1 LGHNA and CDR2 YSLEER come from the germline V gene. This CDR3 has 16 amino acids. CDR3 amino acids: CASSQDGRVGGSPLHF. The CDR3 DNA reads TGCGCCAGCAGCCAAGATGGTAGGGTTGGAGGCTCACCCCTCCACTTT.

The chain couples TRBV27 to TRBJ2-3; 9 bases fit TRBD1. Trimming at V came to 3 bases and at J to 0 bases, leaving 4 bases not matched to a gene. Looked up from germline, CDR1 is MNHEY and CDR2 is SMNVEV (reference sequence). This CDR3 spans 16 amino acids. The CDR3 reads CASSFFGTGSTDTQYF. The CDR3 nucleotides are TGTGCCAGCAGTTTCTTCGGGACAGGGAGCACAGATACGCAGTATTTT.

The chain recombines TRBV30 with TRBJ2-5, with a tentative D call TRBD2 (5 bases). This CDR3 has 13 residues. Germline-derived CDR1 and CDR2 are GTSNPN and SVGIG (reference sequence). V was trimmed by 0 bases and J by 1 base, leaving 6 bases between them. The CDR3 DNA sequence: TGTGCCTGGAGTGTCGGGGTCCAAGAGACCCAGTACTTC. Translating it yields CAWSVGVQETQYF.

The chain uses TRBV6-5 and TRBJ2-7; 8 nucleotides align to TRBD1. V dropped 6 bases and J dropped 3; count of bases not matched to a gene: 7. Germline assignment: CDR1 MNHEY and CDR2 SVGAGI. The CDR3 has 14 amino acids. The CDR3 region has the DNA TGTGCCAGCAGCCGACAGGGGATCGGCTACGAGCAGTACTTC. Translated, it gives CASSRQGIGYEQYF.

The rearrangement joins TRBV18 to TRBJ1-1; D ambiguous. From germline, CDR1 is KGHSH and CDR2 LQKENI. The CDR3 has 13 residues. V was pared by 3 bases and J by 7 bases, with 12 bases between. The CDR3 DNA is TGTGCCAGCTCACCCCTCTTGGAGGTTGAAGCTTTCTTT. Encoded protein: CASSPLLEVEAFF.

A few counts support this clone. This chain uses TRBV29-1 with TRBJ1-2; no firm D call. The germline gives CDR1 SQVTM, CDR2 ANQGSEA. CDR3 length: 12 amino acids. Trimming shortened V by 3 bases and J by 2 bases, and 7 bases separated the two germline ends. The CDR3 here is CSVDRQNYGYTF. The CDR3 DNA sequence: TGCAGCGTTGATAGACAAAACTATGGCTACACCTTC.